These 31 T cell receptor beta chains originate from one sample sequenced in a study of blood T cell repertoires in COVID-19. Sequencing was performed with immunoSEQ multiplex PCR; in TCRdb, only in-frame clones are kept and a portion is missing. The sample lists 150,000 to 200,000 clones; 75% to 85% were seen once. The sample taken for sequencing was PBMCs or T cells enriched from blood (not recorded which). The origin of the receptors is a woman in her forties or fifties with acute COVID-19.

This clone was recorded once. This chain uses TRBV18 with TRBJ2-1, with D possibly matching TRBD2 (6 bases). The germline CDR1 and CDR2 sequences are KGHSH and LQKENI. Trimming pared 2 bases from V and 6 bases from J, leaving 14 bases between. The CDR3 spans 15 residues. The CDR3, as DNA: TGTGCCAGCTCACCAATGTTGCGGGACGGCAATGAGCAGTTCTTC. Translating gives CASSPMLRDGNEQFF.

This chain links TRBV20-1 with TRBJ1-1; no definite D call. The CDR3 covers 11 residues. Germline lookup yields CDR1 DFQATT and CDR2 SNEGSKA (reference sequence). CDR3 in DNA: TGCAGCACCCTAGGATCGACTGAAGCTTTCTTT. As protein: CSTLGSTEAFF.

The chain links TRBV6-2 or TRBV6-3 to TRBJ2-7; 10 nucleotides match TRBD1. Germline lookup yields CDR1 MNHEY and CDR2 SVGEGT. The CDR3 loop spans 16 amino acids. V was clipped by 0 bases and J by 2 bases; unmatched bases: 4. DNA of the CDR3: TGTGCCAGCAGTTACTCGACAGGGGGCGATGCCTACGAGCAGTACGTC. This encodes CASSYSTGGDAYEQYV.

This chain joins TRBV6-5 and TRBJ1-1, with 7 positions matching TRBD1. This CDR3 has 15 residues. Germline V CDR1 and CDR2: MNHEY, SVGAGI. V shed 9 bases and J 0 bases; nucleotides not matched to a gene: 10. In DNA form, the CDR3 reads TGTGCCAGTTTACATTCGGGACAGCTGAACACTGAAGCTTTCTTT. This translates into CASLHSGQLNTEAFF.

The genes are TRBV6-5 and TRBJ2-7; a possible D gene is TRBD1 (6 bases). V was cut by 6 bases and J by 2 bases, with 14 bases left in between. This CDR3 is 14 amino acids long. CDR1 and CDR2 (germline): MNHEY, SVGAGI. CDR3 in amino acids: CASSIQTGPYEQYV. The CDR3, as DNA: TGTGCCAGCAGCATACAAACAGGGCCCTACGAGCAGTACGTC.

This rearrangement joins TRBV3-1 (or the pseudogene TRBV3-2) to TRBJ2-5; TRBD2 matches at 15 bases. The CDR3 length is 18 residues. Germline CDR1 is LGHDT and CDR2 is YNNKEL (reference sequence). Trimming cost V 4 bases and J 3 bases; bases outside gene matches: 9. CDR3 bases: TGTGCCAGCAGCCTAAAGCCGGGACTAGCGGGGGGCAAAGAGACCCAGTACTTC. Its protein product is CASSLKPGLAGGKETQYF.

The CDR3 loop is CASSLDSGGGYTF. CDR3 DNA sequence: TGTGCCAGCAGCTTGGATTCCGGAGGTGGCTACACCTTC. The J gene is TRBJ1-2, the V gene TRBV7-3; D is uncertain. CDR3 length: 13 amino acids. Trimming removed 3 bases from V and 7 bases from J, with 12 bases in between. Germline CDR1 SGHTA, CDR2 FQGTGA. Together with reference TRBV7-3 and TRBJ1-2, the CDR3 gives the full variable domain: GAGVSQTPSNKVTEKGKYVELRCDPISGHTALYWYRQSLGQGPEFLIYFQGTGAADDSGLPNDRFFAVRPEGSVSTLKIQRTERGDSAVYLCASSLDSGGGYTFGSGTRLTVV.

V gene TRBV28 combines with J gene TRBJ1-1; 8 nucleotides match TRBD1. The V gene's germline CDR1 is MDHEN and CDR2 SYDVKM. This CDR3 has 12 amino acids. Germline trimming cut 6 bases from V and 10 bases from J; bases unmatched to any gene: 7. The CDR3 here is CASRPRRGRAFF. DNA for the CDR3: TGTGCCAGCAGACCCCGCAGGGGGCGAGCTTTCTTT.

This chain links TRBV18 with TRBJ2-1; no clear D gene. Per germline, CDR1 KGHSH and CDR2 LQKENI. CDR3 length equals 15 residues. Trimming pared 0 bases from V and 3 bases from J, leaving 9 bases between. CDR3 protein: CASSPPLGLYNEQFF. CDR3 in DNA: TGTGCCAGCTCACCACCCCTGGGCCTCTACAATGAGCAGTTCTTC.

This chain connects TRBV4-2 to TRBJ1-1, with a tentative D call TRBD1 (6 bases). V dropped 7 bases and J dropped 3 bases, with 9 bases sitting between them. CDR1 is LGHNA, CDR2 YNFKEQ, per germline. This CDR3 has 12 residues. The CDR3 sequence: CASTRTDTEAFF. The DNA for the CDR3 is TGTGCCAGCACTAGGACAGACACTGAAGCTTTCTTT.

This clone was seen a few times. This rearrangement joins TRBV28 to TRBJ2-2; the match to TRBD1 covers 8 bases. The CDR3 is 16 amino acids. J lost 1 base, V lost 7 bases, and 8 bases had no gene match. Looked up from germline, CDR1 is MDHEN and CDR2 is SYDVKM. The DNA for the CDR3 is TGTGCCAGCAATCCGACCGGGACAGGGAACACCGGGGAGCTGTTTTTT. Translated: CASNPTGTGNTGELFF.

A single count supports this clone. The CDR3 here is CAWSVQALYGYTF. CDR3 in DNA: TGTGCCTGGAGTGTACAGGCCCTCTATGGCTACACCTTC. The V and J genes are TRBV30 and TRBJ1-2, with a weak D call TRBD1 (5 bases). Per the germline V gene, CDR1 is GTSNPN and CDR2 is SVGIG (reference sequence). The CDR3 runs to 13 residues. Trimming removed 0 bases from V and 4 bases from J, with 9 bases in between.

The V and J genes are TRBV9 and TRBJ2-3; maybe TRBD2 (6 bases). The ends were cut back, 3 bases at V and 4 bases at J, with 12 bases in the middle. Germline CDR1 and CDR2: SGDLS and YYNGEE. CDR3 length: 14 residues. This CDR3 is CASSEQGGSDTQYF. The CDR3 DNA sequence: TGTGCCAGCAGCGAGCAGGGAGGCTCAGATACGCAGTATTTT.

The gene calls are TRBV28 and TRBJ1-5, with D unresolved. The CDR3 covers 13 residues. Between the trimmed V and J ends, which lost 6 bases and 2 bases, there was a span of 8 bases. From germline, CDR1 is MDHEN and CDR2 SYDVKM. The CDR3 bases are TGTGCCAGCAGGACGGAGGGCAATCAGCCCCAGCATTTT. It translates to CASRTEGNQPQHF.

The chain joins TRBV5-8 to TRBJ1-5, with 9 bases aligning to TRBD1. From germline, CDR1 is SGHTS and CDR2 YDEGEE. The CDR3 extends over 16 amino acids. Trimming removed 1 base from V and 1 base from J; junction bases left unmatched: 3. The CDR3: CASSLRTGASNQPQHF. The CDR3 nucleotides read TGTGCCAGCAGCTTGAGGACAGGGGCAAGCAATCAGCCCCAGCATTTT.

This clone occurred once. This rearrangement joins TRBV18 to TRBJ1-4; 9 bases map to TRBD1. V lost 8 bases, J lost 8 bases, and 6 bases stayed unmatched. The CDR3 loop spans 13 amino acids. Per germline, CDR1 KGHSH and CDR2 LQKENI. The CDR3 loop is CASQGQGSEKLFF. The CDR3 region has the DNA TGTGCCAGCCAGGGACAGGGAAGCGAAAAACTGTTTTTT.

This chain connects TRBV6-2 or TRBV6-3 to TRBJ2-5; the match to TRBD1 covers 12 bases. The CDR3 spans 15 residues. J was trimmed by 5 bases and V by 5 bases; bases with no gene match: 6. Germline V gives CDR1 MNHEY, CDR2 SVGEGT. CDR3 protein: CASSRDRGRGETQYF. The CDR3 DNA is TGTGCCAGCAGTCGGGACAGGGGGCGTGGGGAGACCCAGTACTTC.

J is TRBJ1-2 and V is TRBV7-9; 7 bases line up with TRBD1. Germline V gives CDR1 SEHNR, CDR2 FQNEAQ (reference sequence). This CDR3 region has 15 residues. J lost 2 bases, V lost 5 bases, and 8 bases had no gene match. CDR3 sequence (DNA): TGTGCCAGCAGCCCCAACAGGGGATGGAACTATGGCTACACCTTC. Translation gives CASSPNRGWNYGYTF.

CDR3 sequence (DNA): TGTGCCAGCTCACCCGCTTTAGGGGCCCAGCATTTT. Amino acids: CASSPALGAQHF. The V call is TRBV18, the J call TRBJ1-5; D may be TRBD1 (5 bases). There are 12 residues in the CDR3. CDR1 is KGHSH, CDR2 LQKENI, per germline. The germline V and J ends were trimmed by 3 bases and 11 bases, with 11 bases remaining between them.

CDR3 sequence: CASSVEGGVEGYGYTF. For the CDR3, the DNA is TGTGCCAGCAGCGTAGAGGGAGGGGTAGAGGGGTATGGCTACACCTTC. The J gene is TRBJ1-2, the V gene TRBV9; a weak D match, TRBD1 (5 bases). Germline CDR1 reads SGDLS; CDR2 reads YYNGEE. This CDR3 spans 16 amino acids. Deletions cut 0 bases from V and 5 bases from J, with 17 bases between.

V and J are TRBV7-8 and TRBJ2-3, with a tentative D call TRBD1 (5 bases). The CDR3 extends over 16 amino acids. From germline, CDR1 is SGHVS and CDR2 FQNEAQ. V was pared by 1 base and J by 2 bases, with 13 bases between. Here the CDR3 DNA reads TGTGCCAGCAGCTTAGTGCAGGGCACCTTCACAGATACGCAGTATTTT. Amino acids: CASSLVQGTFTDTQYF.

The chain employs TRBV6-6 and TRBJ1-3, with 7 bases that match TRBD1. Germline assignment: CDR1 MNHNY and CDR2 SVGAGI (reference sequence). The CDR3 totals 14 residues. Trimming at V came to 5 bases and at J to 2 bases, leaving 3 bases not matched to a gene. The DNA for the CDR3 is TGTGCCAGCAGTCTCCAGGGGGCTGGAAACACCATATATTTT. Residues: CASSLQGAGNTIYF.

The chain employs TRBV7-9 and TRBJ2-5; TRBD2 matches at 7 bases. V was pared by 4 bases and J by 9 bases, with 5 bases of the junction left unmatched. CDR1 is SEHNR and CDR2 is FQNEAQ in the germline V gene (reference sequence). The CDR3 is 12 residues long. The CDR3 spells CASSWAGVAQYF. CDR3 DNA: TGTGCCAGCAGCTGGGCGGGGGTGGCCCAGTACTTC.

The rearrangement links TRBV10-1 to TRBJ1-5; maybe TRBD1 (6 bases). The germline V gene has CDR1 WNHNN and CDR2 SYGVQD (reference sequence). This CDR3 has 14 residues. The ends were cut back, 10 bases at V and 2 bases at J, with 15 bases in the middle. CDR3 residues: CATPGGPGNQPQHF. CDR3 nucleotides: TGCGCCACCCCGGGGGGGCCGGGCAATCAGCCCCAGCATTTT.

The V call is TRBV24-1, the J call TRBJ1-1; D unclear. Trimming cost V 1 base and J 11 bases, with 10 bases left between them. Per the germline V gene, CDR1 is KGHDR and CDR2 is SFDVKD. The CDR3 length is 12 residues. CDR3 sequence (DNA): TGTGCCACCAGTGATTTTGGAGGGTTGGCTTTCTTT. Translating it yields CATSDFGGLAFF.

The rearrangement links TRBV9 to TRBJ1-4, with no clear D. Trimming cost V 3 bases and J 4 bases, with 10 bases left between them. Germline V gene data show CDR1 as SGDLS and CDR2 as YYNGEE. This CDR3 has 14 amino acids. CDR3 sequence: CASSGRESNEKLFF. In nucleotides, the CDR3 is TGTGCCAGCAGCGGGAGGGAAAGTAATGAAAAACTGTTTTTT.

In this sample, this clone turned up once. V and J are TRBV3-1 (or the pseudogene TRBV3-2) and TRBJ1-1, with unresolved D. The CDR3 is made up of 14 amino acids. With 7 bases removed from V and 3 bases from J, the gap between germline ends came to 15 bases. Germline V gene lookup returns CDR1 LGHDT and CDR2 YNNKEL (reference sequence). CDR3 coding DNA: TGTGCCAGCAAAGTCACCGGGTACGACACTGAAGCTTTCTTT. It codes for CASKVTGYDTEAFF.

The rearrangement links TRBV7-3 to TRBJ1-1; D may be TRBD1 (5 bases). Germline assignment: CDR1 SGHTA and CDR2 FQGTGA. V dropped 2 bases and J dropped 3 bases, with 13 bases sitting between them. The CDR3 is 15 amino acids. The CDR3: CASSLLGGSDTEAFF. In DNA form, the CDR3 reads TGTGCCAGCAGCTTACTGGGGGGATCGGACACTGAAGCTTTCTTT.

The CDR3 loop is CASSTWDSYSPLHF. The CDR3 DNA reads as TGTGCCAGTAGTACCTGGGACAGTTATTCACCCCTCCACTTT. This rearrangement joins TRBV19 to TRBJ1-6; 7 positions agree with TRBD1. V was clipped by 4 bases and J by 8 bases; unmatched bases: 5. The CDR3 is 14 residues long. CDR1 is LNHDA, CDR2 SQIVND, per germline (reference sequence).

The chain links TRBV19 to TRBJ1-6; D remains unclear. The V and J ends lost 7 bases and 5 bases respectively, with 12 bases between them. CDR1 is LNHDA and CDR2 is SQIVND in the germline V gene (reference sequence). This CDR3 spans 14 amino acids. CDR3 sequence reads: CASTKWRDNSPLHF. DNA of the CDR3: TGTGCCAGTACCAAGTGGCGGGATAATTCACCCCTCCACTTT.

The V call is TRBV18, the J call TRBJ2-7; possible D gene TRBD1, 5 bases. Deletions cut 2 bases from V and 5 bases from J, with 13 bases between. The CDR3 covers 14 residues. Germline assignment: CDR1 KGHSH and CDR2 LQKENI. The CDR3 nucleotides read TGTGCCAGCTCACCAACCCCAGGGCCCCACGAGCAGTACGTC. It encodes CASSPTPGPHEQYV.